Listed below are T cell receptor beta chains from one sample, sequenced in a study of CD8 T cells in Susac syndrome. Via MiXCR, TCRdb re-called the immunoSEQ multiplex PCR reads, giving one row per CDR3 protein. The sample records some 100,000 distinct CDR3 sequences, 90% to 96% being singletons. The sequencing input was CD4+ T cells from PBMCs. The receptors originated from a human donor in good health. Both conserved end residues are part of each CDR3. The D gene is left open where the match is weak. Clone size is given for some rows only: seen once, a few or many times, or a class if the clone is expanded.

abundance | j_gene | v_gene | d_gene | CDR3aa | CDR3nt
- | TRBJ2-3 | TRBV2 | TRBD2 | CASSLTSGGSDTQYF | TGTGCCAGCAGTCTGACTAGCGGGGGGTCAGATACGCAGTATTTT
- | TRBJ1-1 | TRBV6-6 | - | CASSYSIQLNTEAFF | TGTGCCAGCAGTTACTCGATACAGTTGAACACTGAAGCTTTCTTT
- | TRBJ2-2 | TRBV27 | - | CASSLRGFGTGELFF | TGTGCCAGCAGTTTACGAGGGTTCGGCACCGGGGAGCTGTTTTTT
- | TRBJ2-1 | TRBV30 | - | CAWSVRGVEQFF | TGTGCCTGGAGTGTAAGGGGGGTGGAGCAGTTCTTC
- | TRBJ1-1 | TRBV5-1 | - | CASKDGNTEAFF | TGCGCCAGCAAGGACGGGAACACTGAAGCTTTCTTT
- | TRBJ2-7 | TRBV5-1 | TRBD1 | CASSLVGDRLYEQYF | TGCGCCAGCAGCTTGGTCGGGGACAGGCTCTACGAGCAGTACTTC
- | TRBJ2-7 | TRBV28 | - | CASSGASPPYEQYF | TGTGCCAGCAGCGGGGCCTCCCCTCCCTACGAGCAGTACTTC
- | TRBJ2-3 | TRBV29-1 | TRBD2 | CSVSAGGRNTQYF | TGCAGCGTTTCAGCGGGAGGTCGGAATACGCAGTATTTT
- | TRBJ2-1 | TRBV4-1 | TRBD2 | CASSQEEAGGRNEQFF | TGCGCCAGCAGCCAAGAAGAAGCGGGGGGGCGGAATGAGCAGTTCTTC
- | TRBJ1-2 | TRBV15 | TRBD1 | CATSLPNRGRLYGYTF | TGTGCCACCAGCTTACCTAACAGGGGGCGGCTTTATGGCTACACCTTC
- | TRBJ1-4 | TRBV3-1 | - | CASSQDRQGNEKLFF | TGTGCCAGCAGCCAAGATCGGCAGGGTAATGAAAAACTGTTTTTT
- | TRBJ2-5 | TRBV20-1 | TRBD2 | CSARDATSGGLQETQYF | TGCAGTGCTAGAGATGCGACTAGCGGGGGACTCCAAGAGACCCAGTACTTC
- | TRBJ1-5 | TRBV29-1 | - | CSVQEGSNQPQHF | TGCAGCGTCCAGGAGGGAAGCAATCAGCCCCAGCATTTT
- | TRBJ1-3 | TRBV2 | - | CASSAMAGAGNTIYF | TGTGCCAGCAGTGCAATGGCAGGGGCGGGAAACACCATATATTTT
- | TRBJ1-5 | TRBV4-2 | - | CASSQDRIGGNQPQHF | TGTGCCAGCAGCCAAGACAGGATCGGAGGCAATCAGCCCCAGCATTTT
- | TRBJ2-1 | TRBV6-5 | TRBD2 | CASKTSGNYNEQFF | TGTGCCAGCAAGACTAGCGGGAACTACAATGAGCAGTTCTTC
once | TRBJ1-1 | TRBV5-6 | TRBD1 | CASSLVGTGNTEAFF | TGTGCCAGCAGCTTGGTCGGGACAGGTAACACTGAAGCTTTCTTT
- | TRBJ2-5 | TRBV15 | TRBD1 | CATSGPTGRETQYF | TGTGCCACCAGCGGACCGACAGGGAGAGAGACCCAGTACTTC
- | TRBJ1-5 | TRBV7-2 | - | CASSPLGAYSNQPQHF | TGTGCCAGCAGCCCGTTAGGGGCTTATAGCAATCAGCCCCAGCATTTT
- | TRBJ1-1 | TRBV18 | - | CASSQTGSNTEAFF | TGTGCCAGCTCACAGACAGGCTCGAACACTGAAGCTTTCTTT
- | TRBJ2-2 | TRBV12-3/TRBV12-4 | - | CASRHALSRAANTGELFF | TGTGCCAGCAGGCATGCCCTCTCCCGGGCGGCGAACACCGGGGAGCTGTTTTTT
- | TRBJ2-5 | TRBV2 | TRBD1 | CASSGQGDETQYF | TGTGCCAGCAGTGGACAGGGTGATGAGACCCAGTACTTC
- | TRBJ2-3 | TRBV3-1 | - | CASSQIQGTDTQYF | TGTGCCAGCAGCCAAATACAGGGCACAGATACGCAGTATTTT
- | TRBJ1-2 | TRBV23-1 | TRBD1 | CASTRDSFYGYTF | TGCGCCAGCACCAGGGACAGCTTCTATGGCTACACCTTC
- | TRBJ2-5 | TRBV29-1 | - | CSVGETQYF | TGCAGCGTTGGTGAGACCCAGTACTTC
- | TRBJ2-7 | TRBV20-1 | TRBD2 | CSAGLAVYEQYF | TGCAGTGCTGGCCTAGCGGTATACGAGCAGTACTTC
- | TRBJ2-2 | TRBV4-2 | - | CASSQAPGANTGELFF | TGTGCCAGCAGCCAAGCTCCGGGAGCGAACACCGGGGAGCTGTTTTTT
- | TRBJ1-1 | TRBV12-3/TRBV12-4 | TRBD1 | CASRRTGGQVETFF | TGTGCCAGCAGGCGGACAGGGGGCCAGGTCGAAACTTTCTTT
- | TRBJ2-5 | TRBV27 | TRBD1 | CASSLSGTGRETQYF | TGTGCCAGCAGCCTCTCCGGGACAGGGCGGGAGACCCAGTACTTC
once | TRBJ2-7 | TRBV28 | - | CASSALGQSYEQYF | TGTGCCAGCAGTGCCCTCGGGCAGTCCTACGAGCAGTACTTC
- | TRBJ2-3 | TRBV5-1 | TRBD2 | CASSRAGTSITDTQYF | TGCGCCAGCAGCCGTGCCGGGACTAGCATCACAGATACGCAGTATTTT
- | TRBJ2-7 | TRBV2 | TRBD1 | CASQRDRGWYEQYF | TGTGCCTCACAACGGGACAGGGGATGGTACGAGCAGTACTTC
- | TRBJ2-4 | TRBV3-1 | TRBD2 | CASSLVGGGSNIQYF | TGTGCCAGCAGCCTGGTAGGCGGGGGGAGTAACATTCAGTACTTC
- | TRBJ2-7 | TRBV24-1 | - | CATKGVSYEQYF | TGTGCCACCAAAGGAGTTTCCTACGAGCAGTACTTC
- | TRBJ1-1 | TRBV9 | TRBD1 | CASSPRTGVNTEAFF | TGTGCCAGCAGCCCCCGGACAGGGGTGAACACTGAAGCTTTCTTT
- | TRBJ2-1 | TRBV25-1 | TRBD2 | CASSAPISLAGGPLDNEQFF | TGTGCCAGCAGTGCACCGATTAGTCTAGCGGGGGGGCCGCTCGACAATGAGCAGTTCTTC
- | TRBJ2-2 | TRBV28 | - | CASPSPNTGELFF | TGTGCCAGCCCGAGCCCGAACACCGGGGAGCTGTTTTTT
- | TRBJ1-2 | TRBV6-5 | TRBD1 | CASSYLIPTGGRQYGYTF | TGTGCCAGCAGTTATCTCATACCAACAGGGGGCCGGCAGTATGGCTACACCTTC
once | TRBJ1-5 | TRBV5-1 | - | CASTEREPQHF | TGCGCCAGCACCGAAAGGGAGCCCCAGCATTTT
- | TRBJ2-7 | TRBV20-1 | - | CSARKSSYEQYF | TGCAGTGCACGAAAGAGCTCCTACGAGCAGTACTTC
- | TRBJ1-2 | TRBV6-5 | - | CASSYTPPGSAYGYTF | TGTGCCAGCAGTTACACCCCTCCAGGGTCCGCCTATGGCTACACCTTC
once | TRBJ2-1 | TRBV20-1 | - | CSAGPEFAYNEQFF | TGCAGTGCGGGCCCAGAGTTCGCTTACAATGAGCAGTTCTTC
- | TRBJ1-2 | TRBV28 | - | CASSPSNYGYTF | TGTGCCAGCAGTCCCTCTAACTATGGCTACACCTTC
- | TRBJ2-7 | TRBV14 | TRBD2 | CASSQVAGGSYEQYF | TGTGCCAGCAGCCAAGTAGCGGGCGGCTCCTACGAGCAGTACTTC
- | TRBJ2-3 | TRBV5-4 | TRBD1 | CASSLRQGVADTQYF | TGTGCCAGCAGCTTGCGGCAGGGGGTGGCAGATACGCAGTATTTT
- | TRBJ2-3 | TRBV19 | - | CASSIGYRGGDTQYF | TGTGCCAGTAGTATAGGCTACAGGGGAGGAGATACGCAGTATTTT
- | TRBJ2-5 | TRBV5-1 | TRBD2 | CASSATSAETQYF | TGCGCCAGCAGCGCTACTAGCGCGGAGACCCAGTACTTC
few | TRBJ1-1 | TRBV3-1 | - | CASSQGGSNTEAFF | TGTGCCAGCAGCCAGGGCGGTTCGAACACTGAAGCTTTCTTT
- | TRBJ2-1 | TRBV20-1 | TRBD2 | CSARRTSSYNEQFF | TGCAGTGCTAGAAGGACTAGCTCCTACAATGAGCAGTTCTTC
- | TRBJ1-1 | TRBV5-1 | TRBD1 | CASSFQGAENTEAFF | TGCGCCAGCAGCTTCCAGGGGGCGGAGAACACTGAAGCTTTCTTT
- | TRBJ2-7 | TRBV15 | TRBD1 | CATSRAGTGSFEQYF | TGTGCCACCAGCAGGGCCGGGACAGGTTCTTTCGAGCAGTACTTC
- | TRBJ2-3 | TRBV29-1 | TRBD1 | CSVGRTGRHTDTQYF | TGCAGCGTTGGGAGGACAGGGCGACACACAGATACGCAGTATTTT
once | TRBJ2-7 | TRBV12-3/TRBV12-4 | TRBD1 | CASSSRDRGNEQYF | TGTGCCAGCAGTAGCCGGGACAGGGGGAACGAGCAGTACTTC
- | TRBJ2-4 | TRBV25-1 | - | CASSELGGGPLKNIQYF | TGTGCCAGCAGTGAATTAGGTGGAGGGCCACTAAAAAACATTCAGTACTTC